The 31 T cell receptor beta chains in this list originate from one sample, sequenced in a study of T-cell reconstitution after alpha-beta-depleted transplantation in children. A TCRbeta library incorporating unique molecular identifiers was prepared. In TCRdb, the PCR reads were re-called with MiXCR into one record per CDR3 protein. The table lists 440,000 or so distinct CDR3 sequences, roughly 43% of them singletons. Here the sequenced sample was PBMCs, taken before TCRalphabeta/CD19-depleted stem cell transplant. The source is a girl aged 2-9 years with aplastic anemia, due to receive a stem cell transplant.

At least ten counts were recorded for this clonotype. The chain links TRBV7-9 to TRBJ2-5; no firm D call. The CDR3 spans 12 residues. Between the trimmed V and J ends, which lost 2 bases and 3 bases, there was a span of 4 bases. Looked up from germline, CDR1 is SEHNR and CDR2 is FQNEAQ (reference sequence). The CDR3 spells CASSLNEETQYF. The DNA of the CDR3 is TGTGCCAGCAGCTTAAACGAAGAGACCCAGTACTTC.

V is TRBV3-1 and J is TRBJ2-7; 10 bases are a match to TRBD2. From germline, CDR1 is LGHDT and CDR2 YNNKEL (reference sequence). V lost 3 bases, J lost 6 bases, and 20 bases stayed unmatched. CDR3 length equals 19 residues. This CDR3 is CASSHRSPTEAGGRTEQYF. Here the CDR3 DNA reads TGTGCCAGCAGCCACCGCTCCCCCACGGAAGCGGGAGGGCGTACCGAGCAGTACTTC.

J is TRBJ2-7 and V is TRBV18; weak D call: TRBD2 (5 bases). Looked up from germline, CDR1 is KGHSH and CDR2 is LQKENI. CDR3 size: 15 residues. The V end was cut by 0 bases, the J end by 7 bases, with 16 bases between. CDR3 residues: CASSPPGRGLREQYF. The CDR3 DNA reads TGTGCCAGCTCACCACCTGGGCGAGGGCTACGTGAGCAGTACTTC.

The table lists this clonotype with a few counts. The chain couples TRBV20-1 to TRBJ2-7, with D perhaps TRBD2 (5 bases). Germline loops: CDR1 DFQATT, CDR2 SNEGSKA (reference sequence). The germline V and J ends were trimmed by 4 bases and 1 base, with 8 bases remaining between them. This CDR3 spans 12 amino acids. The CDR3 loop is CSATRTSYEQYF. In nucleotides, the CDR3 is TGCAGTGCTACAAGGACTTCCTACGAGCAGTACTTC.

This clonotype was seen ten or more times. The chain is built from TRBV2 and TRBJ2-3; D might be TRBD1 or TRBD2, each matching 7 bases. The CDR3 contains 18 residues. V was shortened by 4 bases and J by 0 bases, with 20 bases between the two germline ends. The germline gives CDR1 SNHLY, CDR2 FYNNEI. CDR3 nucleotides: TGTGCCAGCAGTGGGGGACTATTGACAGGGACGAGCACAGATACGCAGTATTTT. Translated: CASSGGLLTGTSTDTQYF.

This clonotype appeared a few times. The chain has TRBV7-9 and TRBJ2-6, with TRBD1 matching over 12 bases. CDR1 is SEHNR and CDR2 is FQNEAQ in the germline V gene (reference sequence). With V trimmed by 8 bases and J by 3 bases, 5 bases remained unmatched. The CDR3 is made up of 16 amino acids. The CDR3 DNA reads TGTGCCAGCCGCGGGACAGGGGGCGGTGGGGCCAACGTCCTGACTTTC. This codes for CASRGTGGGGANVLTF.

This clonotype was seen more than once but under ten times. CDR3 coding DNA: TGCGCCAGCAGCCAAGAGACCAGGCACACTGAAGCTTTCTTT. It yields the protein CASSQETRHTEAFF. The chain has TRBV4-3 and TRBJ1-1; no definite D call. The germline V gene has CDR1 LGHNA and CDR2 YSLEER. Deletions cut 0 bases from V and 3 bases from J, with 8 bases between. This CDR3 contains 14 residues.

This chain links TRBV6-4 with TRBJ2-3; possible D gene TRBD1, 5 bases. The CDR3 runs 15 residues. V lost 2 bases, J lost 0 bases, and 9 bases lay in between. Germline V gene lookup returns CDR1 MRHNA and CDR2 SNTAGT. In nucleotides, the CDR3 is TGTGCCAGCAGTGACGGGGCGACGAGCACAGATACGCAGTATTTT. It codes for CASSDGATSTDTQYF.

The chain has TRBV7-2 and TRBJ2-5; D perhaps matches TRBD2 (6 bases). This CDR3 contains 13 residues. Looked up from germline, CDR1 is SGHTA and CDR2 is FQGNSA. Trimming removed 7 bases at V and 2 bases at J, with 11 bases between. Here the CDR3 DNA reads TGTGCCAGCAACGCCGGGAGACAAGAGACCCAGTACTTC. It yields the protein CASNAGRQETQYF.

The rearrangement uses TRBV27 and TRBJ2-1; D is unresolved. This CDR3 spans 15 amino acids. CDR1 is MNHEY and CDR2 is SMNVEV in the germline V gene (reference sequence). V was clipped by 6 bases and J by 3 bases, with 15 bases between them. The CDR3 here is CASSPTRVDYNEQFF. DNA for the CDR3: TGTGCCAGCAGCCCCACCCGAGTGGACTACAATGAGCAGTTCTTC.

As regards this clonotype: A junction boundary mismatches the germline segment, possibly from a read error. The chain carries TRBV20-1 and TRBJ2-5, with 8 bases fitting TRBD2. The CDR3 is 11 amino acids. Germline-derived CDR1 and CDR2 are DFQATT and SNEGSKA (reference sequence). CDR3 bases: TGCAGTGCTAGAGATCGCACTAGCGGAACCTTC. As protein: CSARDRTSGTF.

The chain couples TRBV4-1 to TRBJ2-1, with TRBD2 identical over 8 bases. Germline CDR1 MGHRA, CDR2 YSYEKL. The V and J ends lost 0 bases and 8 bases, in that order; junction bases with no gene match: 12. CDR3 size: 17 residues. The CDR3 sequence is CASSQEEGTGGSHEQFF. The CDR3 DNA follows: TGCGCCAGCAGCCAAGAGGAAGGGACGGGAGGGTCCCATGAGCAGTTCTTC.

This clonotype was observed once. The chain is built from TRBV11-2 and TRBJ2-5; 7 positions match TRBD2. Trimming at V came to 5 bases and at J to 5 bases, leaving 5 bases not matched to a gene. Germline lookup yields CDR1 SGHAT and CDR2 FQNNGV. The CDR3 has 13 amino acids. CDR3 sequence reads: CASSNPGGETQYF. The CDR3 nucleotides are TGTGCCAGCAGCAATCCCGGGGGGGAGACCCAGTACTTC.

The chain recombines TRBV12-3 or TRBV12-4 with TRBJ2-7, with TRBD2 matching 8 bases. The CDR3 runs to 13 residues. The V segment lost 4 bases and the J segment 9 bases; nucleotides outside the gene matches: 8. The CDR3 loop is CASSSGLVLGQYF. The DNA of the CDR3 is TGTGCCAGCAGTTCGGGACTAGTCCTCGGGCAGTACTTC.

CDR3 nucleotide sequence: TGTGCCAGCAGCTTAGGCAGGGCTTACAATGAGCAGTTCTTC. It codes for CASSLGRAYNEQFF. The rearrangement links TRBV11-2 to TRBJ2-1, with D tentatively TRBD1 (5 bases). CDR3 size: 14 residues. Per germline, CDR1 SGHAT and CDR2 FQNNGV. V was cut by 1 base and J by 4 bases, with 8 bases left in between.

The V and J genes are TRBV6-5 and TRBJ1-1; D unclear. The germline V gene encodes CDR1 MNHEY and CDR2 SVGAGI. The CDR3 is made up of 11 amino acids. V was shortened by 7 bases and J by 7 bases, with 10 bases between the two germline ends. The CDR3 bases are TGTGCCAGCACCCTTAGTGGTGAAGCTTTCTTT. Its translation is CASTLSGEAFF.

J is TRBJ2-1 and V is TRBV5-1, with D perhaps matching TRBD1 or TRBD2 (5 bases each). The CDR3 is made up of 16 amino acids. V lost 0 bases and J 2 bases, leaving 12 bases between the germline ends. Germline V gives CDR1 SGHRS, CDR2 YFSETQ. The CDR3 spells CASSLALGAPYNEQFF. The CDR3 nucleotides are TGCGCCAGCAGCTTGGCCCTCGGGGCTCCCTACAATGAGCAGTTCTTC.

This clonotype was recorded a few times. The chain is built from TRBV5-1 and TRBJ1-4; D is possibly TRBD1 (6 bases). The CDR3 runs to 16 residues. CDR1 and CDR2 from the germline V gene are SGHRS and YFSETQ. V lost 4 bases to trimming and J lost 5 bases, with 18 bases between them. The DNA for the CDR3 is TGCGCCAGCAGCCCGGGAACCGGGACACTGAATGAAAAACTGTTTTTT. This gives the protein CASSPGTGTLNEKLFF.

CDR3 DNA: TGTGCCAGCACCAGTTTAAAGACTAGCGGGAGCACAGATACGCAGTATTTT. Its translation: CASTSLKTSGSTDTQYF. The gene calls are TRBV27 and TRBJ2-3; 10 nucleotides line up with TRBD2. The CDR3 runs to 17 residues. Germline-derived CDR1 and CDR2 are MNHEY and SMNVEV (reference sequence). Germline trimming cut 7 bases from V and 0 bases from J; bases unmatched to any gene: 10.

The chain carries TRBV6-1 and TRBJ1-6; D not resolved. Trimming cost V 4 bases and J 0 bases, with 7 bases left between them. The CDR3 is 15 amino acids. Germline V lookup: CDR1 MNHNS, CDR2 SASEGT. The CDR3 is CASSGSISYNSPLHF. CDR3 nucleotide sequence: TGTGCCAGCAGTGGGTCCATCTCCTATAATTCACCCCTCCACTTT.

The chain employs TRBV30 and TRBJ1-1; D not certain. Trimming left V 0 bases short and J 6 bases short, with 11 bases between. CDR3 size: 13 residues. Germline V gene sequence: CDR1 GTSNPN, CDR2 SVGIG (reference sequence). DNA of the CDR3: TGTGCCTGGAGTGTCGGGCTGGTGGCTGAAGCTTTCTTT. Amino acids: CAWSVGLVAEAFF.

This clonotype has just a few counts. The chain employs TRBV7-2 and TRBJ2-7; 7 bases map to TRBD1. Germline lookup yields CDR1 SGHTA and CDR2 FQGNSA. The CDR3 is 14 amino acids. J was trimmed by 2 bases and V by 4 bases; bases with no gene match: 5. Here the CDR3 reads CASSSGQPPYEQYF. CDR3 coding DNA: TGTGCCAGCAGCTCGGGACAGCCACCCTACGAGCAGTACTTC.

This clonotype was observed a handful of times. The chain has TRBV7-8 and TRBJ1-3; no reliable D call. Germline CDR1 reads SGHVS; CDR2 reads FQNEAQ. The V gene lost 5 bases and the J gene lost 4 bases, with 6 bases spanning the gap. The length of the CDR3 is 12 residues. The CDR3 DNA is TGTGCCAGCAGCCCGTCGGGAAACACCATATATTTT. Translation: CASSPSGNTIYF.

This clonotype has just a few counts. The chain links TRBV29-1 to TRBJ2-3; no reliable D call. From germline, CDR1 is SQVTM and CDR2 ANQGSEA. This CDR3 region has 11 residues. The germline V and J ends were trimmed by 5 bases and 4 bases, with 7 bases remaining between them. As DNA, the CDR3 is TGCAGCGTTCAAATAGCAGATACGCAGTATTTT. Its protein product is CSVQIADTQYF.

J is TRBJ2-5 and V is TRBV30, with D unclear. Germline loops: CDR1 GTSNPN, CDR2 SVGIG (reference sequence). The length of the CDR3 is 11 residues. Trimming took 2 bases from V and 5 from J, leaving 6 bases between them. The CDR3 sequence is CAWSPRETQYF. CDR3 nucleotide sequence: TGTGCCTGGAGTCCCCGGGAGACCCAGTACTTC. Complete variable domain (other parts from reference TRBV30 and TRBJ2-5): SQTIHQWPATLVQPVGSPLSLECTVEGTSNPNLYWYRQAAGRGLQLLFYSVGIGQISSEVPQNLSASRPQDRQFILSSKKLLLSDSGFYLCAWSPRETQYFGPGTRLLVL.

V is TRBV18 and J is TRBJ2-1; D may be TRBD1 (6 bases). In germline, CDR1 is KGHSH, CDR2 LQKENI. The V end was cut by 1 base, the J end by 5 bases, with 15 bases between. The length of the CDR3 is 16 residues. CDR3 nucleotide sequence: TGTGCCAGCTCACCACGGCAGGGGTCCACACACAATGAGCAGTTCTTC. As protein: CASSPRQGSTHNEQFF.

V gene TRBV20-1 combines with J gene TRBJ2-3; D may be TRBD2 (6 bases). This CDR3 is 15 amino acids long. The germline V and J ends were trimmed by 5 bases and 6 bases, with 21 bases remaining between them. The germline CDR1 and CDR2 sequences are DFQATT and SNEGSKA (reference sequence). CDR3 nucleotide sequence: TGCAGTGCTCAAACCGGGACTGGAGGTTGGGATACGCAGTATTTT. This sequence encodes CSAQTGTGGWDTQYF.

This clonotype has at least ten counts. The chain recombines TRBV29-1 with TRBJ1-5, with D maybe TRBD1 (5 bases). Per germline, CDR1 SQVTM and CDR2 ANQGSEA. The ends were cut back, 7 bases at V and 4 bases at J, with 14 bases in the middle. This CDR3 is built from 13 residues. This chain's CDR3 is CSGRDGFNQPQHF. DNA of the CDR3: TGCAGCGGCAGGGACGGCTTTAATCAGCCCCAGCATTTT.

For the CDR3, the DNA is TGTGCCAGCAGCTTTCTCCCCGGCCCCTATAATTCACCCCTCCACTTT. This translates into CASSFLPGPYNSPLHF. This sequence joins TRBV7-9 and TRBJ1-6; D ambiguous. The CDR3 loop spans 16 amino acids. Per germline, CDR1 SEHNR and CDR2 FQNEAQ (reference sequence). Trimming shortened V by 3 bases and J by 2 bases, and 11 bases separated the two germline ends.

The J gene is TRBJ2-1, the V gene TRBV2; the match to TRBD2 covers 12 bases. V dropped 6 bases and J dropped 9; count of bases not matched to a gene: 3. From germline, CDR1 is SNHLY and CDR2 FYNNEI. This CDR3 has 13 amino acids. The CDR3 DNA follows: TGTGCCAGCAGGGTGGGACTAGCGGGTGAGCAGTTCTTC. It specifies CASRVGLAGEQFF.

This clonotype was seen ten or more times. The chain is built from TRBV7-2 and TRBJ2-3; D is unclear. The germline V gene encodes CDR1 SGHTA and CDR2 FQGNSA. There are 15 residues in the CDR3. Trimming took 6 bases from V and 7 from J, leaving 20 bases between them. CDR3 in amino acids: CASRTPGLSSNTQYF. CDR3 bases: TGTGCCAGCAGGACCCCGGGCCTTTCGAGTAATACGCAGTATTTT.